These 9 T cell receptor beta chains share one sample of origin, sequenced in a study of shared clonotypes between healthy human individuals. The table came from immunoSEQ multiplex PCR; TCRdb's copy has only in-frame clones and leaves some out. This repertoire shows around 990,000 clones, 70% to 85% found once; its top ten account for almost 0.9%. Source material: memory CD4+ T cells from PBMCs. Subset indicated: CD45RA-negative fraction. The receptors stem from a man aged 18 to 29 in good health. Some clones in this sample may be carry-over from other donors' samples.

This clone was observed a single time. The chain uses TRBV4-3 and TRBJ2-3; TRBD2 matches at 10 bases. Germline V gene sequence: CDR1 LGHNA, CDR2 YSLEER. This CDR3 spans 15 amino acids. V gave up 4 bases and J gave up 2 bases; unmatched junction bases: 3. The CDR3 sequence is CASSLLAGVTDTQYF. As DNA, the CDR3 is TGCGCCAGCAGCCTCCTAGCGGGGGTCACAGATACGCAGTATTTT.

The chain has TRBV18 and TRBJ2-3, with D uncertain. Trimming removed 5 bases at V and 4 bases at J, with 13 bases between. CDR3 length equals 14 residues. Germline-derived CDR1 and CDR2 are KGHSH and LQKENI. The CDR3 nucleotides are TGTGCCAGCTCATCTAATTCGGCCCCAGATACGCAGTATTTT. Its protein product is CASSSNSAPDTQYF.

This chain connects TRBV10-3 to TRBJ2-1; a possible D gene is TRBD1 (5 bases). Trimming cost V 0 bases and J 9 bases, with 12 bases left between them. The V gene's germline CDR1 is ENHRY and CDR2 SYGVKD. This CDR3 comprises 14 residues. The CDR3 loop reads CAISESSGLGEQFF. In nucleotides, the CDR3 is TGTGCCATCAGTGAGTCCTCAGGGTTGGGTGAGCAGTTCTTC.

This chain uses TRBV7-8 with TRBJ1-4, with TRBD1 identical over 10 bases. The CDR3 loop spans 15 amino acids. Per germline, CDR1 SGHVS and CDR2 FQNEAQ. The V and J ends lost 2 bases and 5 bases, in that order; junction bases with no gene match: 2. This chain's CDR3 is CASSLSGQGNEKLFF. The DNA of the CDR3 is TGTGCCAGCAGCTTATCGGGACAGGGGAATGAAAAACTGTTTTTT.

This chain joins TRBV7-2 and TRBJ2-7, with D perhaps matching TRBD1 (5 bases). V was clipped by 0 bases and J by 0 bases, with 12 bases between them. Germline-derived CDR1 and CDR2 are SGHTA and FQGNSA. This CDR3 comprises 16 residues. Written as DNA, the CDR3 is TGTGCCAGCAGCTTAGCCGCAGGGTCCTTCTCCTACGAGCAGTACTTC. It specifies CASSLAAGSFSYEQYF. The full variable domain, rest sourced from reference TRBV7-2 and TRBJ2-7, is GAGVSQSPSNKVTEKGKDVELRCDPISGHTALYWYRQSLGQGLEFLIYFQGNSAPDKSGLPSDRFSAERTGGSVSTLTIQRTQQEDSAVYLCASSLAAGSFSYEQYFGPGTRLTVT.

The rearrangement links TRBV2 to TRBJ2-1; TRBD1 aligns across 9 bases. After removal of 8 bases from V and 9 bases from J, the junction contained 14 bases not matched to a gene. The CDR3 loop spans 15 amino acids. The V gene's germline CDR1 is SNHLY and CDR2 FYNNEI. The chain's CDR3 is CASFLPGTGWGEQFF. The CDR3 DNA sequence: TGTGCCAGCTTTCTACCCGGGACAGGGTGGGGTGAGCAGTTCTTC.

The V call is TRBV19, the J call TRBJ2-7, with a possible D match to TRBD2 (7 bases). Germline CDR1 reads LNHDA; CDR2 reads SQIVND (reference sequence). The CDR3 loop spans 15 amino acids. Between the trimmed V and J ends, which lost 2 bases and 3 bases, there was a span of 14 bases. The CDR3 region is CASSIRGGGNYEQYF. In DNA form, the CDR3 reads TGTGCCAGTAGTATAAGGGGAGGGGGAAACTACGAGCAGTACTTC.

This clone has a single count. The gene calls are TRBV15 and TRBJ2-3; a possible D gene is TRBD1 (6 bases). The germline gives CDR1 LNHNV, CDR2 YYDKDF (reference sequence). V gave up 2 bases and J gave up 7 bases, with 7 bases separating them. This CDR3 region has 12 residues. CDR3 region: CATSRQGNTQYF. CDR3 coding DNA: TGTGCCACCAGCAGACAGGGGAATACGCAGTATTTT.

The CDR3 DNA sequence: TGTGCCAGCAGCCCGACTAGCGGGAGTGGTAGAGAGCAGTTCTTC. This translates into CASSPTSGSGREQFF. The chain couples TRBV7-3 to TRBJ2-1, with 12 bases aligning to TRBD2. Germline V gives CDR1 SGHTA, CDR2 FQGTGA. This CDR3 region has 15 residues. Germline trimming cut 5 bases from V and 10 bases from J; bases unmatched to any gene: 9.